This TCR beta chain was captured in a study of blood T cells in healthy people across ages. Findings and limits, study-wide: There were more naive CD4+ cells and higher diversity in long-lived donors than in aged donors. Shifts in expanded clonotypes may have been confounded by donor CMV status, which was unknown.

In this sample, this clonotype turned up a few times. Its antigen remains unidentified. A second PCR, run for roughly 7 to 11 cycles, used a sample-barcoded 5' primer plus a J-beta primer mix. The yield of each sample was at least 2.5 million CDR3-containing paired-end reads. Each CDR3 protein is one row after TCRdb ran MiXCR on the 5' RACE reads. Of 1.8 million or so distinct CDR3 sequences listed, about two fifths are singletons. Germline trimming cut 4 bases from V and 7 bases from J; bases unmatched to any gene: 10. The CDR3 consists of 15 residues. CDR1 is LGHNA, CDR2 YSLEER, per germline. Drawn from each donor were roughly 10 milliliters of peripheral blood.

This receptor was taken from a human donor in good health. V usage is TRBV4-3 and J usage is TRBJ1-2; 9 bases fit TRBD1. Sequencing was performed on blood. The CDR3 region has the DNA TGCGCCAGCAGCCCCGACAGGGGGATAGAGGTTGGCTACACCTTC. The encoded protein is CASSPDRGIEVGYTF.